What follows describes a single T cell receptor beta chain. As yet, its antigen is unknown. CDR3 length equals 12 residues. Germline V gene lookup returns CDR1 SQVTM and CDR2 ANQGSEA. Deletions cut 7 bases from V and 6 bases from J, with 16 bases between. The data stem from a study of long-term antiretroviral therapy in people with HIV. Across the whole study: Collection dates of the earliest samples fall about a decade before the 2015 immediate-ART recommendation. Points from the study as a whole: Information on adherence to ART, viral resistance or therapy changes was unavailable. Repertoires with HIV possessed tighter CDR3 length spans than those of controls.

Roughly 0.85-11 million cryopreserved PBMC were held in samples before DNA extraction. This was the immunoSEQ v3.0 assay at survey level. The assay was immunoSEQ multiplex PCR, and TCRdb's table has in-frame clones only and misses some. The sample includes about 35,000 clones, 65% to 80% seen only once; the top ten take approximately 3.7%. The genes are TRBV29-1 and TRBJ2-7; tentatively, D is TRBD1 (6 bases). The receptor's source is a man aged 45-65 years with HIV. The sequencing here drew on unsorted PBMCs, taken 3 years after starting antiretroviral therapy. The CDR3 DNA reads as TGCAGCGGGGCCTGGGGGCCTGGCGAGCAGTACTTC. It codes for CSGAWGPGEQYF.